The T cell receptor beta chain described here comes from a study of siplizumab effects on memory and regulatory T cells. Whole-study results and caveats: Siplizumab produced a significant reduction in alloreactive sequences that were traceable to unstimulated CD4+ memory cells.

This CDR3 is built from 17 residues. V lost 0 bases, J lost 3 bases, and 9 bases stayed unmatched. Germline CDR1 and CDR2: SGHRS and YFSETQ. Note on this clone: Its antigen is as yet unknown.

The data were produced by immunoSEQ multiplex PCR, yet TCRdb's version contains in-frame clones alone and is incomplete. The sample records 80,000 to 130,000 clones, around 94% being singletons. This chain uses TRBV5-1 with TRBJ1-2; 9 positions agree with TRBD1. The specimen was Tregs sorted from blood. This receptor was identified in a human donor in good health. The DNA for the CDR3 is TGCGCCAGCAGCTTGGAAGGAGCAACAGGGGGCCACTATGGCTACACCTTC. It specifies CASSLEGATGGHYGYTF. The full variable domain, with the rest looked up from reference TRBV5-1 and TRBJ1-2, is KAGVTQTPRYLIKTRGQQVTLSCSPISGHRSVSWYQQTPGQGLQFLFEYFSETQRNKGNFPGRFSGRQFSNSRSEMNVSTLELGDSALYLCASSLEGATGGHYGYTFGSGTRLTVV.